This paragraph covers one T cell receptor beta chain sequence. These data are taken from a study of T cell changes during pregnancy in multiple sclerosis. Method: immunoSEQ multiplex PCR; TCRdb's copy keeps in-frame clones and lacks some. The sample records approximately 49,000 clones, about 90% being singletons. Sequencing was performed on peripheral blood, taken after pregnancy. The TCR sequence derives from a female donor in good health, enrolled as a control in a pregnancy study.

The CDR3 spells CARPPRDRGFDTQYF. The CDR3 nucleotides are TGTGCCAGGCCCCCCCGGGACAGGGGGTTCGATACGCAGTATTTT. This chain links TRBV6-5 with TRBJ2-3; 11 bases map to TRBD1. CDR1 and CDR2 (germline): MNHEY, SVGAGI. The CDR3 has 15 residues. Germline trimming cut 9 bases from V and 6 bases from J; bases unmatched to any gene: 11.